The rows below give T cell receptor beta chains drawn from one sample of a study of tumor-infiltrating lymphocytes in primary liver carcinoma. TCRdb re-analysed the multiplex PCR reads in MiXCR, keeping a single row per CDR3 protein. The sample records around 330,000 distinct CDR3 sequences, 65% being singletons. Sequencing was done on a sample of peripheral blood. The receptors shown here come from a man aged 40-49 years with primary liver carcinoma and hepatitis B virus infection. Each CDR3 is given with its conserved first and last residue.

>TRBV7-8|TRBJ2-5
CASSTRGWDTQETQYF
>TRBV14|TRBJ1-1
CASSQLSTARGRAFF
>TRBV30|TRBJ1-5
CAWSAGNQPQHF
>TRBV5-5|TRBJ2-3
CASSITVSTDTQYF
>TRBV6-5|TRBJ2-1
CASSPILAGRPGEQFF
>TRBV5-4|TRBJ2-2
CASSSGQENTGELFF
>TRBV11-1|TRBJ2-5
CASSLSISGANQETQYF
>TRBV6-2/TRBV6-3|TRBJ2-7
CASSYLGQGYEQYF
>TRBV12-3/TRBV12-4|TRBJ2-3
CASRDGTADTQYF
>TRBV11-3|TRBJ2-1
CASSRLAGSEQFF
>TRBV4-3|TRBJ2-1
CASIRGTSGSNEQFF
>TRBV4-3|TRBJ2-2
CASSKASGQGAGEQFF
>TRBV6-2/TRBV6-3|TRBJ2-1
CASTLRTNYNGQFF
>TRBV29-1|TRBJ2-1
CSAGTWGYNEQSF
>TRBV29-1|TRBJ1-1
CSVNEAFF
>TRBV30|TRBJ2-3
CARTGTLGMADMQYF
>TRBV6-5|TRBJ1-5
CASSQSSSNQPQHF
>TRBV5-4|TRBJ2-7
CASSLATSEAAGQYF
>TRBV7-8|TRBJ1-1
CASSYTEAFF
>TRBV11-2|TRBJ1-3
CTSSLGSRATGNTIYF
>TRBV14|TRBJ2-7
CASSQDTWNHEQYF
>TRBV6-1|TRBJ2-1
CANSGQERMHEQFF